This T cell receptor (beta chain) originates from a study of blood T cell repertoires in COVID-19. Across the study: The United States, Italy and Spain supplied acute and convalescent COVID-19 samples. The cDNA or gDNA used as material had been derived from T cells, B-cell-depleted T cells, or PBMCs.

Original analysis: Researchers report that nucleated cell counts were estimated from reference gene primer amplification. Sequencing used immunoSEQ multiplex PCR; TCRdb keeps in-frame clones, though not all of them. That table gives V, J and clone size, and the DNA gave D and trimming. This sample has tens of thousands of clones, with approximately 85% found just once. The J segment lost 6 bases and the V segment lost 4 bases, leaving 3 bases of the junction unmatched. CDR3 length: 14 residues. CDR1 and CDR2 from the germline V gene are MNHEY and SVGEGT. The sequence was obtained from a human donor with acute or convalescent COVID-19. The donor label of this sample is uncertain. The sample comprised peripheral blood. This sequence joins TRBV6-2 or TRBV6-3 and TRBJ2-1; 10 nucleotides line up with TRBD2. The CDR3 protein is CASSLAGGPNEQFF. For the CDR3, the DNA is TGTGCCAGCAGTTTAGCGGGGGGTCCCAATGAGCAGTTCTTC.